A single sample gave rise to the 7 T cell receptor beta chains below, sequenced in a study of T-cell memory formation after mild COVID-19 (dated by TCRdb to the early 2020s). The receptor library was made with 5' RACE. Sequencing was performed on an Illumina NovaSeq 6000. Through fastp at Q25 and MiXCR, TCRdb rebuilt clones from the public reads, retaining in-frame beta chains. Rows with a matching CDR3 protein are joined into one entry that keeps the most common DNA and genes. The sample table holds around 340,000 distinct CDR3 sequences, of which approximately 15% were seen once. Jointly, the top ten make up around 20% of the sample. The sequenced material came from PBMCs or a T cell subset sorted from them (not recorded which). These TCRs come from a man in his late teens or twenties who had mild COVID-19 (a few samples of this study predate the infection). The sample titles of this study are shuffled in the database, so cell type and time point are left out; the donor was told from shared clones.

This clonotype was recorded a few times. V gene TRBV4-1 combines with J gene TRBJ2-6; possibly TRBD2 for D (5 bases). Between the trimmed V and J ends, which lost 11 bases and 7 bases, there was a span of 21 bases. Germline V lookup: CDR1 MGHRA, CDR2 YSYEKL. The CDR3 totals 15 residues. CDR3 DNA: TGCGCCCTAGAGGGAAAAGCTCTGGGAGCCAACGTCCTGACTTTC. Translated, it gives CALEGKALGANVLTF.

The chain couples TRBV24-1 to TRBJ2-7, with unresolved D. The germline V and J ends were trimmed by 3 bases and 10 bases, with 36 bases remaining between them. This CDR3 region has 20 residues. Germline-derived CDR1 and CDR2 are KGHDR and SFDVKD. CDR3 sequence reads: CATSDPHEARGRGGRLDQYF. The CDR3 bases are TGTGCCACCAGTGATCCACACGAGGCCCGTGGACGAGGCGGCAGGCTCGATCAGTACTTC.

The chain recombines TRBV12-3 or TRBV12-4 with TRBJ2-3, with D perhaps matching TRBD2 (6 bases). The CDR3 extends over 17 amino acids. V was trimmed by 6 bases and J by 0 bases, leaving 19 bases between them. The CDR3 nucleotides are TGTGCCAGCAGCCCGGGACTGGGAGAGACTAGCACAGATACGCAGTATTTT. Protein sequence: CASSPGLGETSTDTQYF.

This clonotype was counted a few times. The DNA of the CDR3 is TGTGCCAGCAGCTTAGGTCTAGCGGGGGGCCTTTGGCAGTATTTT. This gives the protein CASSLGLAGGLWQYF. The rearrangement joins TRBV7-2 to TRBJ2-3, with 11 bases that match TRBD2. CDR3 size: 15 residues. Germline CDR1 reads SGHTA; CDR2 reads FQGNSA. The V segment lost 1 base and the J segment 11 bases; nucleotides outside the gene matches: 8.

This clonotype came up many times. This sequence joins TRBV4-3 and TRBJ2-3; the D gene is possibly TRBD2 (5 bases). V lost 1 base to trimming and J lost 4 bases, with 12 bases between them. Germline V gene data show CDR1 as LGHNA and CDR2 as YSLEER. The CDR3 has 15 amino acids. The CDR3 DNA reads as TGCGCCAGCAGCCAAGTTCCGGTCGGGGCAGATACGCAGTATTTT. Its protein product is CASSQVPVGADTQYF.

There are many counts of this clonotype. The genes are TRBV5-1 and TRBJ2-5, with 7 bases aligning to TRBD1. This CDR3 comprises 15 residues. J was trimmed by 4 bases and V by 2 bases; bases with no gene match: 8. Germline assignment: CDR1 SGHRS and CDR2 YFSETQ. CDR3 DNA: TGCGCCAGCAGCTTTTCAACAGGGGCTAGAGAGACCCAGTACTTC. Translation gives CASSFSTGARETQYF.

This clonotype showed up just a few times. The rearrangement links TRBV18 to TRBJ2-7, with D hard to call. Germline CDR1 and CDR2: KGHSH and LQKENI. This CDR3 has 13 residues. Trimming cost V 2 bases and J 4 bases, with 9 bases left between them. The CDR3 DNA follows: TGTGCCAGCTCACCAGCCGCAGTGTACGAGCAGTACGTC. This codes for CASSPAAVYEQYV.